The present T cell receptor (beta chain) was sequenced within a study of cytomegalovirus exposure and HLA in healthy donors. Study results and caveats: Analysis was carried out at a later point, and it linked a missense DCLRE1C variant to TCR beta V- and J-gene trimming. The authors enumerated over 150 TCR beta chains as linked to cytomegalovirus. Some V segments could not be told apart, so they were left out, TRBV6-2 and TRBV6-3 among them. Among the CMV-associated chains, three were confirmed in vitro as specific for CMV antigens.

A few counts support this clone. The antigen remains undetermined. V lost 5 bases, J lost 5 bases, and 6 bases stayed unmatched. CDR1 and CDR2 from the germline V gene are MNHNS and SASEGT. This CDR3 contains 13 residues. PCR involved 60 Vbeta and 13 Jbeta primers. TCRdb's table, derived via immunoSEQ multiplex PCR, lists solely in-frame clones and lacks some. The sample contains 100,000 to 150,000 clones, around 77% of which appear only once. The chain recombines TRBV6-1 with TRBJ2-7; 7 bases line up with TRBD1. The TCR comes from a woman in her thirties or forties in good health and CMV-seropositive. Material for sequencing was PBMCs. CDR3 bases: TGTGCCAGCAGTTTCACAGGGGACCACGAGCAGTACTTC. Its translation is CASSFTGDHEQYF.